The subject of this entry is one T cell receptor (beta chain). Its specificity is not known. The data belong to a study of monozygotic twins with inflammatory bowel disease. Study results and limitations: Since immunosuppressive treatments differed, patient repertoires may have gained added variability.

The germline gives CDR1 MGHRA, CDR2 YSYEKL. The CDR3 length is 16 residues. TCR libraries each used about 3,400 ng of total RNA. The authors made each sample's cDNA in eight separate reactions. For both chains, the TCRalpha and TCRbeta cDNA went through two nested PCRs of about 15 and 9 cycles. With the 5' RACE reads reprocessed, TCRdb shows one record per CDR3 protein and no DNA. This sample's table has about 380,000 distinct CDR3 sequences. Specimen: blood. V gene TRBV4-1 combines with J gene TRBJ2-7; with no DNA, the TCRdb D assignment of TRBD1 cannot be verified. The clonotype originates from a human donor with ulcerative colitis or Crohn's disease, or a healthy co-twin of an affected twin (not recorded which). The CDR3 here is CASSQGGQGISYEQYF.